This TCR beta chain was recovered during a study of cytomegalovirus exposure and HLA in healthy donors. On this clone itself: The antigen is unknown.

V was shortened by 5 bases and J by 6 bases, with 13 bases between the two germline ends. In germline, CDR1 is KGHSH, CDR2 LQKENI. The CDR3 contains 13 residues. The PCR had 60 Vbeta and 13 Jbeta primers. The protocol was immunoSEQ multiplex PCR, while the TCRdb copy is restricted to in-frame clones and leaves out a portion. There are roughly 170,000 clones in the sample; roughly four fifths occur only once, and around 2.6% lies in the top ten. General observations from the study: The study listed approximately 170 cytomegalovirus-associated TCR beta chains.

Sequencing was carried out using PBMCs. The TCR comes from a female donor in good health and CMV-seronegative. This chain links TRBV18 with TRBJ1-2; a weak D match, TRBD1 (5 bases). CDR3 in amino acids: CASSGDSKDGYTF. CDR3 DNA sequence: TGTGCCAGCTCAGGGGACTCGAAGGATGGCTACACCTTC.